This entry lists 23 T cell receptor beta chains sequenced from one sample in a study of T cells in Graves' hyperthyroidism and ophthalmopathy. RNA transcripts served as the template for amplifying TCR beta CDR3 regions. In the first-round RT-PCR of the TCR CDR3, the HTBI primer set was used. A single record per CDR3 protein comes from TCRdb applying MiXCR to the multiplex PCR reads. The table includes hundreds of thousands of distinct CDR3 sequences, 35% detected once. Material: blood. All receptors derive from a woman in her 40s with Graves' hyperthyroidism.

CDR3 in DNA: TGCAGTGCTTCGGGCCAGTCCTACGAGCAGTACTTC. Its protein is CSASGQSYEQYF. The chain uses TRBV20-1 and TRBJ2-7; D gene uncertain. The CDR3 has 12 residues. Trimming pared 5 bases from V and 1 base from J, leaving 9 bases between. Per the germline V gene, CDR1 is DFQATT and CDR2 is SNEGSKA (reference sequence).

This clonotype showed up many times. J is TRBJ1-4 and V is TRBV4-3, with D unresolved. The germline V gene has CDR1 LGHNA and CDR2 YSLEER. The CDR3 loop spans 13 amino acids. Trimming shortened V by 0 bases and J by 8 bases, and 7 bases separated the two germline ends. The CDR3 DNA sequence: TGCGCCAGCAGCCAAGATTGGAGGGAAAAACTGTTTTTT. Its translation is CASSQDWREKLFF.

This clonotype was seen only once. The CDR3 sequence: CASSRFIDSYEQYF. CDR3 nucleotide sequence: TGTGCCAGCAGCCGCTTTATAGACTCCTACGAGCAGTACTTC. J is TRBJ2-7 and V is TRBV25-1, with no clear D. V lost 6 bases and J lost 0, with 12 bases in between. The germline V gene encodes CDR1 MGHDK and CDR2 SYGVNS. The CDR3 is 14 residues long.

This clonotype has only a few counts. The chain uses TRBV15 and TRBJ2-1; possibly TRBD1 for D (6 bases). Per germline, CDR1 LNHNV and CDR2 YYDKDF (reference sequence). V was trimmed by 7 bases and J by 1 base, leaving 11 bases between them. The CDR3 has 14 amino acids. The CDR3: CATKRDISYNEQFF. The CDR3 DNA sequence: TGTGCCACCAAAAGGGACATATCCTACAATGAGCAGTTCTTC.

This clonotype was found many times. V and J are TRBV7-9 and TRBJ1-2, with 7 bases lining up with TRBD1. The CDR3 sequence is 14 residues long. J lost 2 bases, V lost 6 bases, and 6 bases had no gene match. The germline CDR1 and CDR2 sequences are SEHNR and FQNEAQ (reference sequence). As DNA, the CDR3 is TGTGCCAGCAGTCCGGGACAGAGAAACTATGGCTACACCTTC. Translated, it gives CASSPGQRNYGYTF. Full variable domain (remainder filled in from reference TRBV7-9 and TRBJ1-2): DTGVSQNPRHKITKRGQNVTFRCDPISEHNRLYWYRQTLGQGPEFLTYFQNEAQLEKSRLLSDRFSAERPKGSFSTLEIQRTEQGDSAMYLCASSPGQRNYGYTFGSGTRLTVV.

The V and J genes are TRBV12-3 or TRBV12-4 and TRBJ1-1; a possible D gene is TRBD1 (5 bases). V was cut by 3 bases and J by 0 bases, with 17 bases left in between. The CDR3 covers 17 residues. This CDR3 is CASSLGTSNPMNTEAFF. CDR3 nucleotide sequence: TGTGCCAGCAGTTTGGGGACCAGCAACCCCATGAACACTGAAGCTTTCTTT.

The chain links TRBV7-9 to TRBJ1-3; D is possibly TRBD1 (6 bases). The CDR3 length is 17 residues. The germline gives CDR1 SEHNR, CDR2 FQNEAQ (reference sequence). Trimming left V 2 bases short and J 0 bases short, with 14 bases between. The CDR3 spells CASSLRGAKSSGNTIYF. CDR3 DNA sequence: TGTGCCAGCAGCTTACGGGGGGCGAAGAGCTCTGGAAACACCATATATTTT. The full variable domain, its missing parts supplied by reference TRBV7-9 and TRBJ1-3, is DTGVSQNPRHKITKRGQNVTFRCDPISEHNRLYWYRQTLGQGPEFLTYFQNEAQLEKSRLLSDRFSAERPKGSFSTLEIQRTEQGDSAMYLCASSLRGAKSSGNTIYFGEGSWLTVV.

The V and J genes are TRBV13 and TRBJ1-2; 10 bases agree with TRBD1. The germline V gene encodes CDR1 PRHDT and CDR2 FYEKMQ (reference sequence). CDR3 length: 16 residues. The V and J ends lost 4 bases and 2 bases, in that order; junction bases with no gene match: 7. The CDR3 DNA sequence: TGTGCCAGCAGCTCCCGGGACAGGGGTTTGAACTATGGCTACACCTTC. It is translated as CASSSRDRGLNYGYTF.

The chain is built from TRBV6-2 or TRBV6-3 and TRBJ1-1; D perhaps matches TRBD1 (5 bases). This CDR3 is built from 13 residues. Germline lookup yields CDR1 MNHEY and CDR2 SVGEGT. V was cut by 8 bases and J by 4 bases, with 14 bases left in between. In DNA form, the CDR3 reads TGTGCCAGCTCTCGGGGCGAGGTCACTGAAGCTTTCTTT. It is translated as CASSRGEVTEAFF.

The chain has TRBV11-1 and TRBJ2-7; D call uncertain. Trimming removed 2 bases at V and 5 bases at J, with 10 bases between. Per germline, CDR1 SGHAT and CDR2 FQDESV (reference sequence). There are 13 residues in the CDR3. CDR3 sequence reads: CASSLSYRNEQYF. The CDR3, as DNA: TGTGCCAGCAGCTTAAGTTATAGAAACGAGCAGTACTTC.

Details on this clonotype: The conserved phenylalanine or tryptophan normally closing the CDR3 is absent here, so this likely arose from a read error. The chain employs TRBV2 and TRBJ1-5; 10 nucleotides agree with TRBD1. The CDR3 is 16 residues long. With 4 bases clipped from V and 2 bases from J, the junction kept 5 bases outside the gene matches. CDR1 is SNHLY and CDR2 is FYNNEI in the germline V gene. CDR3 amino acids: CASSGRQGARNQPQHL. Here the CDR3 DNA reads TGTGCCAGCAGTGGACGACAGGGGGCGCGCAATCAGCCCCAGCATTTA.

At least ten counts were recorded for this clonotype. The J gene is TRBJ1-2, the V gene TRBV20-1; D perhaps matches TRBD1 (5 bases). CDR1 is DFQATT, CDR2 SNEGSKA, per germline (reference sequence). This CDR3 comprises 12 residues. V lost 0 bases to trimming and J lost 8 bases, with 10 bases between them. For the CDR3, the DNA is TGCAGTGCTAGAGATCCCTGGGGGGGCTACACCTTC. Its protein product is CSARDPWGGYTF.

This sequence joins TRBV11-2 and TRBJ2-7, with 7 bases lining up with TRBD1. CDR1 is SGHAT, CDR2 FQNNGV, per germline. The CDR3 spans 14 residues. Germline trimming cut 5 bases from V and 3 bases from J; bases unmatched to any gene: 7. The CDR3 nucleotides are TGTGCCAGCAGCCCTAGGGGGCAGAACTACGAGCAGTACTTC. Translated: CASSPRGQNYEQYF.

In this sample, this clonotype turned up a few times. The chain links TRBV11-2 to TRBJ1-2; D is uncertain. Trimming left V 5 bases short and J 8 bases short, with 21 bases between. Germline CDR1 and CDR2: SGHAT and FQNNGV. The CDR3 consists of 15 residues. The CDR3 is CASSPFRVDLRGYTF. The CDR3 DNA reads TGTGCCAGCAGCCCCTTCCGGGTCGATCTGCGGGGCTACACCTTC.

This clonotype was detected ten times or more. The chain links TRBV29-1 to TRBJ2-7; D tentatively fits TRBD1 or TRBD2 (6 bases each). Germline V lookup: CDR1 SQVTM, CDR2 ANQGSEA. This CDR3 is built from 14 residues. The V and J ends lost 0 bases and 6 bases respectively, with 15 bases between them. CDR3 in amino acids: CSVEDRQGRSEQYF. The CDR3 DNA reads as TGCAGCGTTGAAGATCGGCAGGGGAGGAGCGAGCAGTACTTC.

The chain has TRBV5-1 and TRBJ2-7; 7 bases fit TRBD1. Looked up from germline, CDR1 is SGHRS and CDR2 is YFSETQ. The CDR3 is 14 residues long. The trim removed 5 bases at V and 2 bases at J, leaving 7 bases unmatched. CDR3 sequence: CASSPGQDPYEQYF. In nucleotides, the CDR3 is TGCGCCAGCAGTCCCGGACAGGACCCCTACGAGCAGTACTTC.

The chain carries TRBV7-2 and TRBJ1-5, with D uncertain. This CDR3 comprises 17 residues. Trimming cost V 5 bases and J 2 bases, with 19 bases left between them. From germline, CDR1 is SGHTA and CDR2 FQGNSA. CDR3 amino acids: CASSQELLRAGNQPQHF. The CDR3 nucleotides read TGTGCCAGCAGCCAAGAACTCTTACGTGCGGGCAATCAGCCCCAGCATTTT.

Only a few counts were recorded for this clonotype. The chain is built from TRBV6-5 and TRBJ1-2; possibly TRBD1 for D (6 bases). Germline V lookup: CDR1 MNHEY, CDR2 SVGAGI. The V end lost 6 bases, the J end lost 8 bases, and 13 bases lay between the germline ends. This CDR3 has 12 amino acids. The CDR3 loop is CASSQQGGGYTF. The CDR3 DNA sequence: TGTGCCAGCAGCCAACAGGGAGGCGGCTACACCTTC.

Turning to this clonotype: Germline is not matched at one junction end, which may reflect a read error. The V and J genes are TRBV6-5 and TRBJ1-2, with D maybe TRBD1 (5 bases). The CDR3 spans 15 residues. In germline, CDR1 is MNHEY, CDR2 SVGAGI. DNA of the CDR3: TGTGCCATCAGTTACAAGGCAGGGTCTAACTATGGCTACACCTTC. Its protein product is CAISYKAGSNYGYTF.

This clonotype came up many times. This chain uses TRBV15 with TRBJ1-5; D ambiguous. This CDR3 comprises 16 residues. Trimming stripped 0 bases from V and 3 bases from J, with 12 bases between. Germline CDR1 is LNHNV and CDR2 is YYDKDF (reference sequence). CDR3 residues: CATSRDPGRANQPQHF. For the CDR3, the DNA is TGTGCCACCAGCAGAGATCCGGGCCGCGCCAATCAGCCCCAGCATTTT.

This clonotype appeared many times. The V call is TRBV7-2, the J call TRBJ2-7, with TRBD2 matching over 8 bases. The junction had 5 bases not matched to a gene; V was cut back by 3 bases and J by 4 bases. Germline V lookup: CDR1 SGHTA, CDR2 FQGNSA. CDR3 length: 14 residues. The CDR3 region is CASSFNGRVYEQYF. For the CDR3, the DNA is TGTGCCAGCAGCTTCAACGGGAGGGTGTACGAGCAGTACTTC.

The J gene is TRBJ1-1, the V gene TRBV7-2, with D maybe TRBD1 (5 bases). Trimming removed 5 bases at V and 7 bases at J, with 26 bases between. CDR3 length equals 17 residues. Per germline, CDR1 SGHTA and CDR2 FQGNSA. The CDR3 reads CASSQDSTPTGGSEAFF. DNA for the CDR3: TGTGCCAGCAGCCAAGATTCGACACCGACCGGGGGTAGTGAAGCTTTCTTT.

Ten or more counts support this clonotype. This chain connects TRBV3-1 to TRBJ2-7; D is ambiguous. CDR1 is LGHDT and CDR2 is YNNKEL in the germline V gene (reference sequence). V lost 3 bases to trimming and J lost 2 bases, with 8 bases between them. This CDR3 is 13 amino acids long. The CDR3 reads CASSQAVTYEQYF. The DNA for the CDR3 is TGTGCCAGCAGCCAGGCGGTAACCTACGAGCAGTACTTC.